The 18 T cell receptor beta chains reported below all come from one sample, sequenced in a study of blood T cell repertoires in COVID-19. Data came from immunoSEQ multiplex PCR; TCRdb stores just in-frame clones and leaves some out. The repertoire holds about 400,000 clones, with over 75% as singletons. The sample comprised PBMCs or T cells enriched from blood (not recorded which). The source is a woman in her 40s with acute COVID-19.

A few counts support this clone. This chain uses TRBV9 with TRBJ1-2; TRBD1 matches at 10 bases. With 3 bases clipped from V and 3 bases from J, the junction kept 8 bases outside the gene matches. Germline V gene data show CDR1 as SGDLS and CDR2 as YYNGEE. The CDR3 totals 16 residues. The CDR3 DNA reads TGTGCCAGCAGCGGCTCCCGGGACAGGGGTCACTATGGCTACACCTTC. Its protein product is CASSGSRDRGHYGYTF.

The chain recombines TRBV7-9 with TRBJ1-2; 8 bases agree with TRBD1. CDR3 length: 17 residues. Germline CDR1 reads SEHNR; CDR2 reads FQNEAQ (reference sequence). V was pared by 6 bases and J by 1 base, with 13 bases of the junction left unmatched. CDR3 coding DNA: TGTGCCAGCAGAAAGACAGGGGTAATAGGATTTAACTATGGCTACACCTTC. Residues: CASRKTGVIGFNYGYTF.

This chain connects TRBV7-6 to TRBJ1-5, with 12 bases aligning to TRBD1. CDR1 and CDR2 (germline): SGHVS, FNYEAQ. This CDR3 spans 19 amino acids. V lost 5 bases to trimming and J lost 4 bases; unmatched junction nucleotides: 15. In DNA, the CDR3 is TGTGCCAGCAGCCCACGGTGCCTGGGACAGGGGGCGTCAAATCAGCCCCAGCATTTT. Protein: CASSPRCLGQGASNQPQHF.

As for this clone: This sample includes further DNA sequences coding for the same CDR3. The rearrangement joins TRBV5-1 to TRBJ2-1; 7 bases map to TRBD1. The V gene end was trimmed by 3 bases and the J gene end by 4 bases; junction bases not matched to a gene: 10. The CDR3 is made up of 16 amino acids. The germline gives CDR1 SGHRS, CDR2 YFSETQ. The CDR3 sequence: CASSSRQGSSYNEQFF. DNA for the CDR3: TGCGCCAGCAGCTCACGACAGGGATCTTCGTACAATGAGCAGTTCTTC.

The chain carries TRBV14 and TRBJ1-4; D is ambiguous. There are 15 residues in the CDR3. Per germline, CDR1 SGHDN and CDR2 FVKESK. Trimming left V 0 bases short and J 10 bases short, with 15 bases between. The CDR3 is CASSQDRVVEGKLFF. CDR3 nucleotides: TGTGCCAGCAGCCAAGATCGGGTGGTTGAGGGAAAACTGTTTTTT.

Concerning this clone: Other nucleotide sequences from this sample produce the same CDR3. DNA of the CDR3: TGTGCCAGCAGCCAAGACAGGTATTCCTACGAGCAGTACTTC. Protein: CASSQDRYSYEQYF. J is TRBJ2-7 and V is TRBV3-1 (or the pseudogene TRBV3-2); D not resolved. Germline CDR1 is LGHDT and CDR2 is YNNKEL (reference sequence). Trimming pared 0 bases from V and 1 base from J, leaving 7 bases between. The CDR3 has 14 residues.

V gene TRBV7-8 combines with J gene TRBJ2-3; 12 bases line up with TRBD2. V dropped 5 bases and J dropped 5; count of bases not matched to a gene: 14. Germline CDR1 is SGHVS and CDR2 is FQNEAQ. The length of the CDR3 is 18 residues. CDR3 sequence reads: CASSPRLAGEAKKDTQYF. As DNA, the CDR3 is TGTGCCAGCAGCCCAAGACTAGCGGGGGAAGCAAAGAAAGATACGCAGTATTTT.

This chain joins TRBV5-4 and TRBJ1-4, with TRBD1 matching 8 bases. CDR3 length: 14 residues. CDR1 is SGHNT and CDR2 is YYREEE in the germline V gene (reference sequence). V lost 0 bases, J lost 8 bases, and 3 bases stayed unmatched. The CDR3 protein is CASSLGTGQEKLFF. In DNA form, the CDR3 reads TGTGCCAGCAGCTTGGGGACAGGGCAAGAAAAACTGTTTTTT.

This rearrangement joins TRBV14 to TRBJ2-2, with TRBD1 as a possible D gene (5 bases). CDR1 and CDR2 (germline): SGHDN, FVKESK. The CDR3 spans 15 residues. V was pared by 0 bases and J by 6 bases, with 11 bases between. The DNA for the CDR3 is TGTGCCAGCAGCCAAGACAGGGTTCAAGCCGGGGAGCTGTTTTTT. Protein: CASSQDRVQAGELFF.

The J gene is TRBJ2-7, the V gene TRBV5-1; 7 nucleotides align to TRBD2. Trimming cost V 2 bases and J 0 bases; bases outside gene matches: 8. This CDR3 is 16 amino acids long. From germline, CDR1 is SGHRS and CDR2 YFSETQ. Here the CDR3 DNA reads TGCGCCAGCAGCTTTGACCCAGCGGGGCGCTCCTACGAGCAGTACTTC. Its translation is CASSFDPAGRSYEQYF. Full variable domain (remainder filled in from reference TRBV5-1 and TRBJ2-7): KAGVTQTPRYLIKTRGQQVTLSCSPISGHRSVSWYQQTPGQGLQFLFEYFSETQRNKGNFPGRFSGRQFSNSRSEMNVSTLELGDSALYLCASSFDPAGRSYEQYFGPGTRLTVT.

About this clone: Within the sample, other DNA sequences also encode this same CDR3. The chain employs TRBV5-1 and TRBJ1-3, with 7 positions matching TRBD1. V shed 0 bases and J 2 bases; nucleotides not matched to a gene: 2. Germline V gene sequence: CDR1 SGHRS, CDR2 YFSETQ. The CDR3 contains 15 residues. The CDR3 DNA follows: TGCGCCAGCAGCTTGGGACAGGGAACTGGAAACACCATATATTTT. It encodes CASSLGQGTGNTIYF.

This clone has more than one count but fewer than ten. The chain employs TRBV18 and TRBJ1-1, with 9 bases matching TRBD1. The CDR3 totals 13 residues. CDR1 is KGHSH and CDR2 is LQKENI in the germline V gene. The V segment lost 3 bases and the J segment 4 bases; nucleotides outside the gene matches: 0. This CDR3 is CASSPTGGTEAFF. For the CDR3, the DNA is TGTGCCAGCTCACCGACAGGGGGCACTGAAGCTTTCTTT.

The chain joins TRBV5-1 to TRBJ1-4; D is unresolved. The germline V and J ends were trimmed by 3 bases and 0 bases, with 12 bases remaining between them. Germline V gene lookup returns CDR1 SGHRS and CDR2 YFSETQ. This CDR3 contains 16 residues. CDR3 protein: CASSWGGGATNEKLFF. CDR3 sequence (DNA): TGCGCCAGCAGCTGGGGTGGAGGTGCAACTAATGAAAAACTGTTTTTT. Drawing the rest from reference TRBV5-1 and TRBJ1-4, the complete variable domain is KAGVTQTPRYLIKTRGQQVTLSCSPISGHRSVSWYQQTPGQGLQFLFEYFSETQRNKGNFPGRFSGRQFSNSRSEMNVSTLELGDSALYLCASSWGGGATNEKLFFGSGTQLSVL.

This chain links TRBV3-1 (or the pseudogene TRBV3-2) with TRBJ1-4; the D gene is possibly TRBD1 (5 bases). Trimming stripped 4 bases from V and 8 bases from J, with 14 bases between. The CDR3 contains 14 residues. The germline V gene encodes CDR1 LGHDT and CDR2 YNNKEL (reference sequence). The CDR3 reads CASSPRDSGEKLFF. Here the CDR3 DNA reads TGTGCCAGCAGCCCGCGGGACTCTGGCGAAAAACTGTTTTTT.

This chain uses TRBV30 with TRBJ2-3; D may be TRBD2 (7 bases). This CDR3 spans 14 amino acids. Germline CDR1 is GTSNPN and CDR2 is SVGIG (reference sequence). V was clipped by 1 base and J by 5 bases, with 13 bases between them. The CDR3 DNA is TGTGCCTGGAGTGGCGGGGGCATTATAGATACGCAGTATTTT. Translation gives CAWSGGGIIDTQYF.

The V call is TRBV2, the J call TRBJ1-1; tentatively, D is TRBD1 (6 bases). CDR1 SNHLY and CDR2 FYNNEI come from the germline V gene. The length of the CDR3 is 15 residues. The V and J ends lost 6 bases and 1 base respectively, with 15 bases between them. DNA for the CDR3: TGTGCCAGCAGCGAACCGGGACATAGGAACACTGAAGCTTTCTTT. It encodes CASSEPGHRNTEAFF.

V gene TRBV3-1 (or the pseudogene TRBV3-2) combines with J gene TRBJ2-5, with D maybe TRBD2 (7 bases). CDR1 is LGHDT, CDR2 YNNKEL, per germline (reference sequence). This CDR3 has 15 residues. V lost 6 bases to trimming and J lost 4 bases, with 18 bases between them. CDR3 in DNA: TGTGCCAGCAGTTCGGTGGGGGGGCCCCCAGAGACCCAGTACTTC. Amino acid sequence: CASSSVGGPPETQYF.

This sequence joins TRBV11-2 and TRBJ1-4; D is uncertain. The CDR3 length is 15 residues. CDR1 and CDR2 from the germline V gene are SGHAT and FQNNGV. Trimming left V 2 bases short and J 8 bases short, with 15 bases between. The CDR3 DNA reads TGTGCCAGCAGCTTAAGCGGGCACGGGAAGGAAAAACTGTTTTTT. This translates into CASSLSGHGKEKLFF.